Listed here is a single T cell receptor (beta chain). This entry belongs to a study of beta chain features in type 1 diabetes. Sequenced material consisted of expressed TCRB transcripts (all of the isolated RNA was reverse transcribed). The repertoire was sequenced with immunoSEQ multiplex PCR; TCRdb's copy has only in-frame clones and lacks some. The table lists about 250,000 clones, 13% to 15% of them singletons. The V and J ends lost 4 bases and 3 bases, in that order; junction bases with no gene match: 7. The CDR3 runs 16 residues. Germline V gene sequence: CDR1 SGHAT, CDR2 FQNNGV. The sample taken for sequencing was naive CD4+ T cells from blood. V and J are TRBV11-2 and TRBJ2-3, with 10 bases lining up with TRBD2. The sequence was obtained from a woman aged 40 to 50 in good health. The CDR3, as DNA: TGTGCCAGCAGCTCCAGCGGGGGGGCGTGGACAGATACGCAGTATTTT. Amino acids: CASSSSGGAWTDTQYF.